This section outlines one TCR beta chain sequence together with its context. Antigen: not known. UMIs were added to TCR cDNA along with a universal primer site when it was made by 5'RACE template switching. TCRdb called the 5' RACE reads again in MiXCR, with one record for every CDR3 protein. The sample has 450,000 to 550,000 distinct CDR3 sequences; around a fifth are singletons. This entry comes from a study of T cells after yellow fever vaccination. Study-wide findings and caveats: Post-booster reappearance was seen for most primary-vaccination clones (around 96% CD4, about 90% CD8). Abundant clonotypes from the bulk population could have been carried over as contaminants into FACS-sorted repertoires. The CD4 compartment and the CD8 compartment contained a small share of clonotypes in common.

CDR1 and CDR2 from the germline V gene are MGHRA and YSYEKL. There are 15 residues in the CDR3. Trimming took off 0 bases at V and 3 bases at J, with 9 bases between the two ends. This clonotype was sampled from a man aged 18-30 years who received the YFV17D yellow fever vaccine. Source: PBMCs, taken approximately 22 days after the first yellow fever vaccination. The chain joins TRBV4-1 to TRBJ2-1; D gene ambiguous. CDR3 sequence: CASSQDAGGYNEQFF. For the CDR3, the DNA is TGCGCCAGCAGCCAAGATGCTGGCGGCTACAATGAGCAGTTCTTC.